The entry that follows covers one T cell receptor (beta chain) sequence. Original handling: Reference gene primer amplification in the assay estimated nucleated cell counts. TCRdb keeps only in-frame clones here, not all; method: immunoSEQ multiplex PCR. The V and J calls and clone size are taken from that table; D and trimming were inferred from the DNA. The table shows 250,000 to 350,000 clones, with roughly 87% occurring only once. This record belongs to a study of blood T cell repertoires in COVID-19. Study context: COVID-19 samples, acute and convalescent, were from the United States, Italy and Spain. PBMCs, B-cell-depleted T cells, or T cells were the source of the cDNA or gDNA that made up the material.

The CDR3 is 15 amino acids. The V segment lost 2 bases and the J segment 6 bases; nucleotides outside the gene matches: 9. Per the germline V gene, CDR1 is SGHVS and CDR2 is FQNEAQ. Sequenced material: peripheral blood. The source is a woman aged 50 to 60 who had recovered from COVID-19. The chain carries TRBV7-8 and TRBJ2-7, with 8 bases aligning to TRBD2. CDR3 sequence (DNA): TGTGCCAGCAGCTTATTGCCGTTAGCGGGGCGCGAGCAGTACTTC. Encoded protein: CASSLLPLAGREQYF.